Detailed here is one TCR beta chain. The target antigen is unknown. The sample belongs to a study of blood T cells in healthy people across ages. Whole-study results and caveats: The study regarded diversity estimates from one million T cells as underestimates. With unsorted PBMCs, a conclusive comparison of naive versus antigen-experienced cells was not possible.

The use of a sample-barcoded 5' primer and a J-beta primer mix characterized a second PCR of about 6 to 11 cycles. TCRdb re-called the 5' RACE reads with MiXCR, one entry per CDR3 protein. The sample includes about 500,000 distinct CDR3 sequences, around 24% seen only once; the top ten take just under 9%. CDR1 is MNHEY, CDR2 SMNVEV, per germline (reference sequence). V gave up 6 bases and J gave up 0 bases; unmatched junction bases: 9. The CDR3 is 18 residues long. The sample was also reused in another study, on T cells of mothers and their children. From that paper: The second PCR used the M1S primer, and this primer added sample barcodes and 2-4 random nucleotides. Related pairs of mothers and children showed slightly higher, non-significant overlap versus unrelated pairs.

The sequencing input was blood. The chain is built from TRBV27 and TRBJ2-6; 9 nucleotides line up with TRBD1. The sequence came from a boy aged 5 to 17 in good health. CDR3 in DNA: TGTGCCAGCAGCCCAGGGACAGGGAGAAGCTCTGGGGCCAACGTCCTGACTTTC. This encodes CASSPGTGRSSGANVLTF.